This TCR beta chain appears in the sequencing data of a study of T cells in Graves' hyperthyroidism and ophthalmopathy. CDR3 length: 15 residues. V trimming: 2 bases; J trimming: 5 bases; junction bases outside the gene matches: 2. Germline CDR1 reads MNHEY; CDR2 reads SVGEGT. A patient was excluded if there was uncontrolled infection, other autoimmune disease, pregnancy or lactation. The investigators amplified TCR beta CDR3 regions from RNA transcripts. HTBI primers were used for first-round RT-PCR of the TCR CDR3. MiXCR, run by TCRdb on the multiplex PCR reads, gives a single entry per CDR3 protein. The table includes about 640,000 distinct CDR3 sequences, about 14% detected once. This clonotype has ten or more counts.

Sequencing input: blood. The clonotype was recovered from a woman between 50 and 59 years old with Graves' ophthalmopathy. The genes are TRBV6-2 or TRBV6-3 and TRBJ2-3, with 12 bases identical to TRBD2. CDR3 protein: CASSYRLAGVDTQYF. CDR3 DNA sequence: TGTGCCAGCAGTTACCGACTAGCGGGAGTAGATACGCAGTATTTT.